In its sample, the clone carrying this T cell receptor (beta chain) was seen a few times. Its antigen is undetermined. Only in-frame clones appear in the TCRdb table, and some are missing; sequencing was by immunoSEQ multiplex PCR. The sample includes some 200,000 clones, roughly 88% of them seen just once. Germline CDR1 and CDR2: SGHNT and YYREEE (reference sequence). V lost 5 bases and J 9 bases, leaving 26 bases between the germline ends. The CDR3 runs to 16 residues. These data originate in a study of cytomegalovirus exposure and HLA in healthy donors. Points from the study as a whole: 150 or so TCR beta chains were listed as cytomegalovirus-associated.

The chain combines TRBV5-4 with TRBJ1-2; D might be TRBD1 (5 bases). Sample: PBMCs. The source is a woman between 25 and 40 years old in good health and CMV-seropositive. CDR3 DNA sequence: TGTGCCAGCAGTTTTTGGGGACTGGGACCCCTTGAGCGCTACACCTTC. This sequence encodes CASSFWGLGPLERYTF. The variable domain in full, completed from reference TRBV5-4 and TRBJ1-2, reads ETGVTQSPTHLIKTRGQQVTLRCSSQSGHNTVSWYQQALGQGPQFIFQYYREEENGRGNFPPRFSGLQFPNYSSELNVNALELDDSALYLCASSFWGLGPLERYTFGSGTRLTVV.